These 32 T cell receptor beta chains share one sample of origin, sequenced in a study of technical replicates of blood from a handful of donors. Only in-frame clones appear in the TCRdb table, and some are missing; sequencing was by immunoSEQ multiplex PCR. Of approximately 82,000 clones in the sample, about 90% were seen once. Sequences were obtained from T cells isolated from PBMCs. All receptors derive from a human donor in good health. Some clones in this sample may be carry-over from other donors' samples.

The chain recombines TRBV27 with TRBJ2-7; TRBD1 aligns across 8 bases. With 5 bases clipped from V and 6 bases from J, the junction kept 6 bases outside the gene matches. The CDR3 consists of 13 residues. The germline gives CDR1 MNHEY, CDR2 SMNVEV (reference sequence). In DNA, the CDR3 is TGTGCCAGCAGTGGGGACAGGCTCGGCGAGCAGTACTTC. As protein: CASSGDRLGEQYF.

The CDR3 coding sequence is TGTGCCAGCAGCCAAGATTTCTCCGGGGGGTACGAGCAGTACTTC. Protein product: CASSQDFSGGYEQYF. The V gene is TRBV14, the J gene TRBJ2-7, with TRBD2 matching 7 bases. The CDR3 contains 15 residues. Germline CDR1 SGHDN, CDR2 FVKESK. The V and J ends lost 0 bases and 4 bases, in that order; junction bases with no gene match: 6.

This rearrangement joins TRBV4-2 to TRBJ2-1, with D possibly TRBD1 on 5 matching bases. The CDR3 totals 16 residues. Looked up from germline, CDR1 is LGHNA and CDR2 is YNFKEQ. Trimming took off 1 base at V and 5 bases at J, with 15 bases between the two ends. This chain's CDR3 is CASSQVIAGNDNEQFF. DNA for the CDR3: TGTGCCAGCAGCCAAGTAATAGCAGGGAACGACAATGAGCAGTTCTTC.

CDR3 amino acids: CASSVAGWTDTQYF. The CDR3 nucleotides read TGTGCCAGCAGCGTTGCAGGGTGGACAGATACGCAGTATTTT. The gene calls are TRBV9 and TRBJ2-3, with D possibly TRBD1 on 5 matching bases. Germline V gene data show CDR1 as SGDLS and CDR2 as YYNGEE. The CDR3 totals 14 residues. Trimming left V 2 bases short and J 3 bases short, with 10 bases between.

This clone has only one observation. This chain joins TRBV7-8 and TRBJ2-3; D uncertain. The CDR3 extends over 13 amino acids. The germline CDR1 and CDR2 sequences are SGHVS and FQNEAQ. Trimming left V 1 base short and J 8 bases short, with 10 bases between. CDR3 sequence: CASSLEYQATQYF. The CDR3 DNA follows: TGTGCCAGCAGCTTAGAATATCAGGCTACGCAGTATTTT.

The rearrangement links TRBV6-6 to TRBJ2-1, with 12 bases fitting TRBD2. Germline V lookup: CDR1 MNHNY, CDR2 SVGAGI (reference sequence). This CDR3 has 14 amino acids. J gave up 5 bases and V 10 bases, and 6 bases lay outside the gene matches. CDR3 sequence: CATGRLAGDNEQFF. The CDR3 coding sequence is TGTGCCACCGGCAGACTAGCGGGAGACAATGAGCAGTTCTTC.

The rearrangement joins TRBV4-3 to TRBJ2-3; no clear D. V was trimmed by 4 bases and J by 2 bases, leaving 7 bases between them. This CDR3 is 13 amino acids long. CDR1 is LGHNA, CDR2 YSLEER, per germline. DNA for the CDR3: TGCGCCAGCAGCCTGCTAGTCACAGATACGCAGTATTTT. As protein: CASSLLVTDTQYF.

The chain employs TRBV21-1 and TRBJ2-5; the table assigns TRBD2, which was not confirmed against the DNA. TRBV21-1 is a pseudogene locus. This CDR3 contains 13 residues. CDR3 sequence: CASSNGGKETQYF. The DNA of the CDR3 is TGTGCCAGCAGTAATGGAGGGAAGGAGACCCAGTACTTC.

V is TRBV25-1 and J is TRBJ2-7, with D hard to call. Germline V gene lookup returns CDR1 MGHDK and CDR2 SYGVNS. V shed 5 bases and J shed 2 bases, with 10 bases lying between them. The CDR3 loop spans 13 amino acids. The CDR3 DNA reads TGTGCCAGCAGTCTCTCCCAGACCTACGAGCAGTACTTC. Encoded protein: CASSLSQTYEQYF.

The chain links TRBV6-1 to TRBJ1-2, with D possibly TRBD1 on 5 matching bases. Germline assignment: CDR1 MNHNS and CDR2 SASEGT. This CDR3 region has 14 residues. V was pared by 2 bases and J by 4 bases, with 11 bases between. The CDR3 DNA follows: TGTGCCAGCAGTGAAAAGGGACTCCTCTATGGCTACACCTTC. Translation: CASSEKGLLYGYTF.

V gene TRBV18 combines with J gene TRBJ1-2; possibly TRBD1 for D (6 bases). The CDR3 is made up of 15 amino acids. Looked up from germline, CDR1 is KGHSH and CDR2 is LQKENI. Between the trimmed V and J ends, which lost 3 bases and 4 bases, there was a span of 15 bases. This CDR3 is CASSPGTTEPYGYTF. DNA of the CDR3: TGTGCCAGCTCACCCGGGACAACAGAACCCTATGGCTACACCTTC.

The chain links TRBV5-6 to TRBJ1-1; TRBD1 might be the D (6 bases). The germline V and J ends were trimmed by 4 bases and 0 bases, with 16 bases remaining between them. CDR3 length: 16 amino acids. Germline-derived CDR1 and CDR2 are SGHDT and YYEEEE. The CDR3 nucleotides read TGTGCCAGCAGCGCTTTCGGTGGGACAATGAACACTGAAGCTTTCTTT. It codes for CASSAFGGTMNTEAFF.

CDR3 coding DNA: TGTGCCAGCTCGCCAGTGCGAGGCCCCGGGGCCAACGTCCTGACTTTC. This codes for CASSPVRGPGANVLTF. The chain carries TRBV18 and TRBJ2-6; D is ambiguous. Trimming cost V 6 bases and J 4 bases, with 16 bases left between them. CDR1 KGHSH and CDR2 LQKENI come from the germline V gene. The CDR3 extends over 16 amino acids.

The gene calls are TRBV20-1 and TRBJ2-3, with D hard to call. The V gene's germline CDR1 is DFQATT and CDR2 SNEGSKA (reference sequence). The CDR3 extends over 11 amino acids. V dropped 6 bases and J dropped 3 bases, with 7 bases sitting between them. The CDR3 loop reads CSAPRTDTQYF. The CDR3 nucleotides are TGCAGTGCCCCTAGGACAGATACGCAGTATTTT.

The rearrangement uses TRBV30 and TRBJ1-2, with TRBD1 as a possible D gene (5 bases). Germline values: CDR1 GTSNPN, CDR2 SVGIG (reference sequence). V gave up 7 bases and J gave up 5 bases, with 11 bases separating them. The CDR3 runs 11 residues. This CDR3 is CALGARYGYTF. The CDR3 DNA reads TGTGCCTTAGGGGCGAGGTATGGCTACACCTTC. Based on the CDR3 plus reference TRBV30 and TRBJ1-2, the full variable domain is SQTIHQWPATLVQPVGSPLSLECTVEGTSNPNLYWYRQAAGRGLQLLFYSVGIGQISSEVPQNLSASRPQDRQFILSSKKLLLSDSGFYLCALGARYGYTFGSGTRLTVV.

J is TRBJ2-3 and V is TRBV2; a possible D gene is TRBD1 (5 bases). With 3 bases removed from V and 0 bases from J, the gap between germline ends came to 10 bases. The germline gives CDR1 SNHLY, CDR2 FYNNEI. This CDR3 contains 15 residues. CDR3 sequence (DNA): TGTGCCAGCAGTGATCCAGGGCCAAGCACAGATACGCAGTATTTT. Protein: CASSDPGPSTDTQYF.

The chain joins TRBV15 to TRBJ2-1; 14 bases line up with TRBD2. The CDR3 extends over 16 amino acids. V gave up 4 bases and J gave up 8 bases; unmatched junction bases: 7. Germline values: CDR1 LNHNV, CDR2 YYDKDF (reference sequence). The CDR3 reads CATSTGLAGEMDEQFF. The CDR3 DNA sequence: TGTGCCACCAGCACGGGACTAGCGGGAGAGATGGATGAGCAGTTCTTC.

V is TRBV7-2 and J is TRBJ1-1; the match to TRBD1 covers 7 bases. This CDR3 comprises 11 residues. Germline V gene sequence: CDR1 SGHTA, CDR2 FQGNSA. Trimming took 11 bases from V and 4 from J; bases not matched to a gene: 4. Here the CDR3 reads CAAGGFTEAFF. The CDR3 DNA sequence: TGTGCCGCAGGGGGATTCACTGAAGCTTTCTTT.

The CDR3 nucleotides read TGTGCCAGCAGTTTAATTAGACAGGCGACCTACGAGCAGTACTTC. Translated: CASSLIRQATYEQYF. This rearrangement joins TRBV27 to TRBJ2-7, with D perhaps matching TRBD1 (6 bases). Trimming pared 2 bases from V and 2 bases from J, leaving 13 bases between. The CDR3 covers 15 residues. The germline V gene encodes CDR1 MNHEY and CDR2 SMNVEV (reference sequence).

This clone was seen a single time. The chain links TRBV28 to TRBJ1-3; no clear D gene. CDR3 length equals 14 residues. V gave up 4 bases and J gave up 0 bases, with 7 bases separating them. Per the germline V gene, CDR1 is MDHEN and CDR2 is SYDVKM. The CDR3: CASSSLYSGNTIYF. CDR3 coding DNA: TGTGCCAGCAGTTCTCTGTACTCTGGAAACACCATATATTTT.

The rearrangement uses TRBV7-2 and TRBJ2-7, with D tentatively TRBD2 (5 bases). Germline V gene lookup returns CDR1 SGHTA and CDR2 FQGNSA. V lost 1 base and J 2 bases, leaving 9 bases between the germline ends. The CDR3 has 14 residues. DNA of the CDR3: TGTGCCAGCAGCTTAGTAAGCGGAGCCTACGAGCAGTACTTC. It is translated as CASSLVSGAYEQYF.

This chain joins TRBV7-3 and TRBJ2-1; a weak D match, TRBD2 (6 bases). Deletions cut 1 base from V and 4 bases from J, with 8 bases between. The V gene's germline CDR1 is SGHTA and CDR2 FQGTGA. The CDR3 runs to 14 residues. CDR3 DNA sequence: TGTGCCAGCAGCTTAAGTGGGGGGTACAATGAGCAGTTCTTC. This translates into CASSLSGGYNEQFF.

This chain uses TRBV18 with TRBJ1-3; D is possibly TRBD1 (5 bases). Trimming stripped 6 bases from V and 1 base from J, with 13 bases between. Per germline, CDR1 KGHSH and CDR2 LQKENI. CDR3 size: 15 residues. CDR3 in amino acids: CASSELQGSGNTIYF. CDR3 sequence (DNA): TGTGCCAGCTCGGAACTCCAGGGATCTGGAAACACCATATATTTT.

This clone was recorded once. This chain uses TRBV6-1 with TRBJ2-7, with 9 bases matching TRBD2. J gave up 2 bases and V 1 base, and 0 bases lay outside the gene matches. Looked up from germline, CDR1 is MNHNS and CDR2 is SASEGT. The CDR3 runs to 14 residues. CDR3 sequence reads: CASSEGGRAYEQYF. CDR3 sequence (DNA): TGTGCCAGCAGTGAAGGCGGGAGGGCCTACGAGCAGTACTTC.

The genes are TRBV19 and TRBJ2-7; D possibly corresponds to TRBD1 (5 bases). The V and J ends lost 4 bases and 3 bases respectively, with 10 bases between them. The CDR3 has 13 residues. In germline, CDR1 is LNHDA, CDR2 SQIVND (reference sequence). CDR3 in DNA: TGTGCCAGTAGTACAGGGTTTTTCTACGAGCAGTACTTC. Its translation: CASSTGFFYEQYF.

The chain employs TRBV28 and TRBJ2-1; 8 positions agree with TRBD2. This CDR3 is built from 14 residues. Germline assignment: CDR1 MDHEN and CDR2 SYDVKM. Trimming at V came to 4 bases and at J to 4 bases, leaving 3 bases not matched to a gene. In DNA form, the CDR3 reads TGTGCCAGCAGTTGGGGACTAGATTACAATGAGCAGTTCTTC. It specifies CASSWGLDYNEQFF.

V usage is TRBV7-9 and J usage is TRBJ2-2, with D hard to call. The V gene's germline CDR1 is SEHNR and CDR2 FQNEAQ (reference sequence). This CDR3 spans 13 amino acids. V was shortened by 6 bases and J by 4 bases, with 9 bases between the two germline ends. For the CDR3, the DNA is TGTGCCAGCAGTAACAGAGCCACCGGGGAGCTGTTTTTT. As protein: CASSNRATGELFF.

The chain is built from TRBV10-3 and TRBJ2-5; perhaps TRBD2 as D (6 bases). CDR3 length equals 12 residues. Trimming removed 4 bases from V and 5 bases from J, with 8 bases in between. Per the germline V gene, CDR1 is ENHRY and CDR2 is SYGVKD. The CDR3 loop is CAISGRGETQYF. As DNA, the CDR3 is TGTGCCATCAGTGGACGGGGGGAGACCCAGTACTTC.

This chain joins TRBV19 and TRBJ2-6; D is unresolved. The V and J ends lost 5 bases and 1 base respectively, with 6 bases between them. Germline V gene sequence: CDR1 LNHDA, CDR2 SQIVND (reference sequence). There are 14 residues in the CDR3. CDR3 sequence: CASSAASGANVLTF. The CDR3 DNA sequence: TGTGCCAGTAGTGCAGCGTCTGGGGCCAACGTCCTGACTTTC.

The rearrangement uses TRBV4-3 and TRBJ2-1, with D perhaps matching TRBD1 (7 bases). V gave up 4 bases and J gave up 2 bases, with 15 bases separating them. The CDR3 loop spans 16 amino acids. Germline values: CDR1 LGHNA, CDR2 YSLEER. CDR3 sequence (DNA): TGCGCCAGCAGCCCCCAGGGGGGAGACCCCTACAATGAGCAGTTCTTC. Translated: CASSPQGGDPYNEQFF.

DNA for the CDR3: TGTGCCACCAGCAGTGGGTCGGGAGTCAATGAGCAGTTCTTC. It encodes CATSSGSGVNEQFF. The chain combines TRBV15 with TRBJ2-1; weak D call: TRBD2 (6 bases). Per the germline V gene, CDR1 is LNHNV and CDR2 is YYDKDF (reference sequence). V lost 3 bases to trimming and J lost 6 bases, with 12 bases between them. The CDR3 contains 14 residues.

This chain connects TRBV27 to TRBJ2-2; 9 positions match TRBD1. This CDR3 has 16 residues. CDR1 MNHEY and CDR2 SMNVEV come from the germline V gene (reference sequence). The V and J ends lost 0 bases and 1 base, in that order; junction bases with no gene match: 0. CDR3 amino acids: CASSLSGQGNTGELFF. The DNA of the CDR3 is TGTGCCAGCAGTTTATCGGGACAGGGGAACACCGGGGAGCTGTTTTTT.